Below are 16 T cell receptor beta chains sequenced from a single sample in a study of blood T cell repertoires in COVID-19. Repertoires were generated with immunoSEQ multiplex PCR, while TCRdb's copy carries only in-frame clones and drops some. The sample contains some 110,000 clones, less than 85% of which appear only once. The sample comprised peripheral blood. The receptors come from a man under 40 with acute or convalescent COVID-19.

As concerns this clone: The junction does not match germline at one end; this may be a read error. The gene calls are TRBV7-7 and TRBJ2-2, with 12 bases fitting TRBD1. The CDR3 extends over 15 amino acids. Germline V CDR1 and CDR2: SSHAT, FNYEAQ (reference sequence). In nucleotides, the CDR3 is TGTGCTAGCAGCCAGGGACAGGGGGCGACCGGGGAGCTGTTTTTT. This encodes CASSQGQGATGELFF. Variable domain in full (rest from reference TRBV7-7 and TRBJ2-2): GAGVSQSPRYKVTKRGQDVTLRCDPISSHATLYWYQQALGQGPEFLTYFNYEAQPDKSGLPSDRFSAERPEGSISTLTIQRTEQRDSAMYRCASSQGQGATGELFFGEGSRLTVL.

The CDR3 sequence is CASSPHLQGAITDTQYF. CDR3 DNA sequence: TGTGCCAGCAGTCCCCACCTACAGGGGGCGATCACAGATACGCAGTATTTT. The chain uses TRBV2 and TRBJ2-3; TRBD1 matches at 9 bases. The CDR3 totals 17 residues. CDR1 is SNHLY, CDR2 FYNNEI, per germline. V shed 5 bases, J shed 2 bases, and the junction held 11 bases outside the gene matches.

This clone has more than one count but fewer than ten. The rearrangement links TRBV6-5 to TRBJ2-3, with 7 bases that match TRBD1. The CDR3 length is 15 residues. V lost 6 bases, J lost 5 bases, and 11 bases stayed unmatched. Germline CDR1 MNHEY, CDR2 SVGAGI. The chain's CDR3 is CASSSGTGVIDTQYF. The DNA of the CDR3 is TGTGCCAGCAGCTCTGGTACAGGGGTAATAGATACGCAGTATTTT.

This chain connects TRBV5-1 to TRBJ1-1, with D tentatively TRBD1 (6 bases). Between the trimmed V and J ends, which lost 5 bases and 1 base, there was a span of 21 bases. The CDR3 has 17 amino acids. From germline, CDR1 is SGHRS and CDR2 YFSETQ. DNA of the CDR3: TGCGCCAGCAGAATTGACACTAGGGCAGGGGCGAACACTGAAGCTTTCTTT. This sequence encodes CASRIDTRAGANTEAFF.

The chain links TRBV4-1 to TRBJ2-1; 11 bases align to TRBD2. V trimming: 0 bases; J trimming: 4 bases; junction bases outside the gene matches: 2. The CDR3 is made up of 16 amino acids. Looked up from germline, CDR1 is MGHRA and CDR2 is YSYEKL. The chain's CDR3 is CASSQDRLAGYNEQFF. The CDR3 DNA sequence: TGCGCCAGCAGCCAAGACCGACTAGCGGGGTACAATGAGCAGTTCTTC.

The rearrangement joins TRBV9 to TRBJ2-3; the D gene is possibly TRBD2 (5 bases). Germline V CDR1 and CDR2: SGDLS, YYNGEE. The V end was cut by 4 bases, the J end by 4 bases, with 25 bases between. This CDR3 is built from 18 residues. Here the CDR3 DNA reads TGTGCCAGCAGCCCCGTCCCAGAATCGGCTAGCATTTCAGATACGCAGTATTTT. Amino acids: CASSPVPESASISDTQYF. The variable domain in full, completed from reference TRBV9 and TRBJ2-3, reads DSGVTQTPKHLITATGQRVTLRCSPRSGDLSVYWYQQSLDQGLQFLIQYYNGEERAKGNILERFSAQQFPDLHSELNLSSLELGDSALYFCASSPVPESASISDTQYFGPGTRLTVL.

The chain uses TRBV7-3 and TRBJ2-3, with TRBD2 identical over 11 bases. Per germline, CDR1 SGHTA and CDR2 FQGTGA. The CDR3 runs 18 residues. Unmatched junction bases numbered 9, after V lost 2 bases and J lost 2 bases. The CDR3 loop is CASSLDPGLAAATDTQYF. DNA for the CDR3: TGTGCCAGCAGCTTAGACCCGGGACTAGCGGCCGCCACAGATACGCAGTATTTT.

The J gene is TRBJ2-7, the V gene TRBV5-1, with 8 bases lining up with TRBD2. V lost 4 bases and J lost 7; bases outside the gene matches: 13. The CDR3 contains 15 residues. From germline, CDR1 is SGHRS and CDR2 YFSETQ. CDR3 nucleotides: TGCGCCAGCAGCCCAGAGCGGGAGTTGACTAAAGAGCAGTACGTC. It is translated as CASSPERELTKEQYV.

The chain links TRBV6-5 to TRBJ1-1; tentatively, D is TRBD1 (6 bases). Germline CDR1 reads MNHEY; CDR2 reads SVGAGI. The CDR3 runs to 13 residues. V lost 6 bases to trimming and J lost 1 base, with 9 bases between them. DNA for the CDR3: TGTGCCAGCAGGGACAGCCAGAACACTGAAGCTTTCTTT. It encodes CASRDSQNTEAFF.

The chain carries TRBV5-4 and TRBJ1-2; tentatively, D is TRBD1 (6 bases). Germline values: CDR1 SGHNT, CDR2 YYREEE (reference sequence). Trimming shortened V by 3 bases and J by 4 bases, and 13 bases separated the two germline ends. This CDR3 contains 14 residues. The CDR3 loop reads CASSWAGDRYGYTF. CDR3 nucleotide sequence: TGTGCCAGCAGCTGGGCAGGGGACCGCTATGGCTACACCTTC.

The V gene is TRBV12-2, the J gene TRBJ2-3; the table's D call TRBD2 went unverified against the DNA. TRBV12-2 is tagged as a pseudogene. The CDR3 extends over 18 amino acids. In nucleotides, the CDR3 is TGTGCAAGTCGCCCACGGCCGGATAGCGGGTCTAGCACAGATACGCAGTATTTT. Encoded protein: CASRPRPDSGSSTDTQYF.

This clone showed up just a few times. The chain links TRBV6-5 to TRBJ2-3, with 10 bases aligning to TRBD2. Losses at the gene ends were 4 bases for V and 4 bases for J; bases not matched to a gene: 8. CDR3 size: 16 residues. CDR1 and CDR2 from the germline V gene are MNHEY and SVGAGI. The chain's CDR3 is CASSFLAGVGADTQYF. The CDR3 region has the DNA TGTGCCAGCAGTTTCCTAGCGGGAGTGGGAGCAGATACGCAGTATTTT.

The CDR3 coding sequence is TGTGCCAGCAGCCCACCAACAGGGAGCTCCTACAATGAGCAGTTCTTC. Translated: CASSPPTGSSYNEQFF. The gene calls are TRBV13 and TRBJ2-1, with a possible D match to TRBD1 (6 bases). V was clipped by 5 bases and J by 0 bases, with 14 bases between them. The CDR3 spans 16 residues. The V gene's germline CDR1 is PRHDT and CDR2 FYEKMQ (reference sequence).

V usage is TRBV2 and J usage is TRBJ2-1; TRBD1 matches 7 bases. The V gene end was trimmed by 7 bases and the J gene end by 2 bases; junction bases not matched to a gene: 8. The CDR3 sequence is 15 residues long. The germline V gene has CDR1 SNHLY and CDR2 FYNNEI. Here the CDR3 reads CASIRQGETYNEQFF. CDR3 in DNA: TGTGCCAGCATTCGACAGGGTGAGACCTACAATGAGCAGTTCTTC.

This rearrangement joins TRBV6-5 to TRBJ1-2; tentatively, D is TRBD1 (6 bases). CDR1 MNHEY and CDR2 SVGAGI come from the germline V gene. CDR3 size: 13 residues. V gave up 5 bases and J gave up 4 bases, with 11 bases separating them. DNA for the CDR3: TGTGCCAGCAGTCTCGGACAGAGCTATGGCTACACCTTC. It specifies CASSLGQSYGYTF.

The V and J genes are TRBV18 and TRBJ1-6, with 8 bases aligning to TRBD1. The junction had 8 bases not matched to a gene; V was cut back by 4 bases and J by 3 bases. This CDR3 has 17 residues. CDR1 is KGHSH, CDR2 LQKENI, per germline. CDR3 amino acids: CASSQDRALNYNSPLHF. CDR3 nucleotides: TGTGCCAGCTCACAGGACAGGGCCCTCAACTATAATTCACCCCTCCACTTT. Using reference TRBV18 and TRBJ1-6 for the parts outside the CDR3, the full variable domain is NAGVMQNPRHLVRRRGQEARLRCSPMKGHSHVYWYRQLPEEGLKFMVYLQKENIIDESGMPKERFSAEFPKEGPSILRIQQVVRGDSAAYFCASSQDRALNYNSPLHFGNGTRLTVT.